This T cell receptor (beta chain) was profiled in a study of prognosis after radiotherapy for stage I lung cancer. Study-wide background: SBRT radiotherapy used 3 to 5 fractions and a biologically effective dose of at least 100 Gy.

The study's findings and limits: Patients' TRBV and TRBJ gene usage reportedly differed by presence or absence of metastases.

Researchers used two-round multiplex PCR to amplify TCR beta CDR3 starting from genomic DNA. First-round PCR, the initial amplification, used primers specific to each TRBV and TRBJ gene. TCRdb fed the multiplex PCR reads into MiXCR, producing one record per CDR3 protein. Among about 51,000 distinct CDR3 sequences listed, roughly 35% were seen once. This clonotype was observed a few times. Its antigen is as yet unknown. A much larger clone lies a single base off, so this may be a read error. V gave up 3 bases and J gave up 10 bases, with 19 bases separating them. The CDR3 loop spans 14 amino acids. CDR1 and CDR2 from the germline V gene are SGHKS and YYEKEE (reference sequence).

This clonotype originated in a donor over 45 with non-small cell lung cancer. Sequencing used PBMCs, obtained before or after stereotactic body radiation therapy (not recorded which). The J gene is TRBJ1-1, the V gene TRBV5-5; the D is unclear. CDR3 nucleotide sequence: TGTGCCAGCAGCTATGGGCGGGAGGGAAGATCAGCTTTCTTT. It is translated as CASSYGREGRSAFF. Full variable domain (remainder filled in from reference TRBV5-5 and TRBJ1-1): DAGVTQSPTHLIKTRGQQVTLRCSPISGHKSVSWYQQVLGQGPQFIFQYYEKEERGRGNFPDRFSARQFPNYSSELNVNALLLGDSALYLCASSYGREGRSAFFGQGTRLTVV.